The sequence of this T cell receptor (beta chain) was determined in a study of cytomegalovirus exposure and HLA in healthy donors. Looking at the study overall: An early release of data contained approximately 80 million unique TCRs, which came from HLA-typed donors. Assignment to the Caucasian-associated ancestry cluster applied to around 80% of the roughly 400 genotyped donors. General study results and limits: With later analysis, a missense DCLRE1C variant became linked to TCR beta V- and J-gene trimming. Productive status was seen about 90% or about 30% of the time for most TCR beta V segments in an earlier analysis.

CDR1 and CDR2 from the germline V gene are SGHTA and FQGTGA. V was clipped by 5 bases and J by 14 bases, with 16 bases between them. CDR3 size: 13 residues. 60 Vbeta and 13 Jbeta primers were used in PCR. Profiled with immunoSEQ multiplex PCR; TCRdb holds only in-frame clones, not every one. The sample shows 100,000 to 150,000 clones, around 80% of them seen only once. This clone was observed a few times. Antigen specificity is unknown. The chain carries TRBV7-3 and TRBJ1-6; D not resolved. The receptor comes from an older woman in good health and CMV-seropositive. The source material was PBMCs. The CDR3 loop is CASSPSVNSALHF. The CDR3 bases are TGTGCCAGCAGCCCGTCGGTTAATTCGGCCCTCCACTTT.